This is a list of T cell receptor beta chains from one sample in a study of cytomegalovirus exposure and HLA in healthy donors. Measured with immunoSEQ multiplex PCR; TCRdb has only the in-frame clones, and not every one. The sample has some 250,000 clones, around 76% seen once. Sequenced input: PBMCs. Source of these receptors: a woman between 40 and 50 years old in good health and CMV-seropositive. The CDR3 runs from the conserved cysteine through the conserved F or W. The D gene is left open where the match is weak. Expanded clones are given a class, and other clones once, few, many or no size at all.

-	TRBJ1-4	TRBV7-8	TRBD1	CASSPTGISEKLFF	TGTGCCAGCAGCCCGACAGGGATAAGTGAAAAACTGTTTTTT
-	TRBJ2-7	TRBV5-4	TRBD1	CAFGQGPYEQYF	TGTGCCTTCGGACAGGGACCCTACGAGCAGTACTTC
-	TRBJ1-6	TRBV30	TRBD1	CAWHTGTGVSPLHF	TGTGCCTGGCATACCGGGACAGGGGTTTCCCCCCTCCACTTT
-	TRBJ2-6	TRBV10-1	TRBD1	CATSPRTGTGPSSGANVLTF	TGCGCCACCTCCCCGAGGACTGGGACAGGGCCTAGCTCTGGGGCCAACGTCCTGACTTTC
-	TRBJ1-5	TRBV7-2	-	CASRQDRFNQPQHF	TGTGCCAGCAGACAAGACAGGTTTAATCAGCCCCAGCATTTT
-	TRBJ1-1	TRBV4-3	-	CASSQDGAGRTEAFF	TGCGCCAGCAGCCAAGACGGGGCGGGGCGCACTGAAGCTTTCTTT
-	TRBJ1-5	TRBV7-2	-	CASSPVRGGNQPQHF	TGTGCCAGCAGCCCCGTCAGGGGAGGCAATCAGCCCCAGCATTTT
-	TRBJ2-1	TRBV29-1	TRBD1	CSVERQGTNEQFF	TGCAGCGTTGAGCGACAGGGAACCAATGAGCAGTTCTTC
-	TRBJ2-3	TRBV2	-	CASPRNRQGRTDTQYF	TGTGCCAGCCCCCGAAATCGGCAGGGAAGGACAGATACGCAGTATTTT
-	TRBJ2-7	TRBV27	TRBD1	CASGKMTGTGGREQYF	TGTGCCAGCGGAAAGATGACCGGGACAGGGGGTAGGGAGCAGTACTTC
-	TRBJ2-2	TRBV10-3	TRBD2	CAISEYSTGGAGNTGELFF	TGTGCCATCAGTGAGTACTCTACCGGGGGGGCCGGAAACACCGGGGAGCTGTTTTTT
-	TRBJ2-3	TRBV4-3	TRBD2	CASSQFAGGGATDTQYF	TGCGCCAGCAGCCAATTTGCCGGCGGGGGGGCGACAGATACGCAGTATTTT
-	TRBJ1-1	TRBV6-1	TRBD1	CASSIPTGPGTEAFF	TGTGCCAGCAGTATTCCGACAGGGCCGGGGACTGAAGCTTTCTTT
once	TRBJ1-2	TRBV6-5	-	CASSPLPVRRGYTF	TGTGCCAGCAGCCCTCTCCCCGTCCGGAGAGGCTACACCTTC
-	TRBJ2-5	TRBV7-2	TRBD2	CASSLRGSGGGTQYF	TGTGCCAGCAGCTTAAGGGGCAGCGGGGGTGGGACCCAGTACTTC
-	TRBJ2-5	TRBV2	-	CASSGDDSQETQYF	TGTGCCAGCAGTGGTGACGACAGTCAAGAGACCCAGTACTTC
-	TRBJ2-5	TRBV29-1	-	CSVEDTGASIINQETQYF	TGCAGCGTTGAAGATACGGGAGCCTCAATCATAAACCAAGAGACCCAGTACTTC
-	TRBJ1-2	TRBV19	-	CASRAVNYGYTF	TGTGCCAGTAGGGCGGTCAACTATGGCTACACCTTC
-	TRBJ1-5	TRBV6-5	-	CASSSTGQPQHF	TGTGCCAGCAGTTCGACGGGTCAGCCCCAGCATTTT
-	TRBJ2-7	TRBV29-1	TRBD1	CSAGQGNSYEQYF	TGCAGCGCCGGACAGGGCAACTCCTACGAGCAGTACTTC
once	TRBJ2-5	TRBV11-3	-	CASSFGTYQETQYF	TGTGCCAGCAGCTTCGGGACATACCAAGAGACCCAGTACTTC
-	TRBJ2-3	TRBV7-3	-	CASSPRRGATDTQYF	TGTGCCAGCAGCCCTCGACGGGGGGCCACAGATACGCAGTATTTT
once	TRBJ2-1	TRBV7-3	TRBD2	CASSPGGNSYNEQFF	TGTGCCAGCAGCCCCGGGGGGAACTCCTACAATGAGCAGTTCTTC
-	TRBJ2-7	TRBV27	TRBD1	CASRETGAYEQYF	TGTGCCAGCAGGGAGACAGGGGCCTACGAGCAGTACTTC